The present T cell receptor beta chain was sequenced within a study of T cells in Graves' hyperthyroidism and ophthalmopathy. Findings and caveats of the study: Separation of ophthalmopathy from stable hyperthyroidism was achieved by a 13 V-J model. Within blood appeared most thyroid clonotypes that had expanded above 0.001.

TCR beta CDR3 sequences were amplified from RNA transcripts. When the TCR CDR3 underwent first-round RT-PCR, the HTBI primer set was used. MiXCR, run by TCRdb on the multiplex PCR reads, gives a single entry per CDR3 protein. The sample shows 550,000 to 600,000 distinct CDR3 sequences, over 15% of them seen only once. CDR1 is LGHDT and CDR2 is YNNKEL in the germline V gene (reference sequence). The V and J ends lost 0 bases and 8 bases respectively, with 20 bases between them. The CDR3 has 17 amino acids. Ten or more counts support this clonotype. Its antigen remains unidentified. The V call is TRBV3-1, the J call TRBJ2-1; no clear D. This sequence originates from a woman in her late teens or twenties with Graves' hyperthyroidism. The sequencing sample was made of blood. The DNA for the CDR3 is TGTGCCAGCAGCCAAGAAACCGTACTCCCTTCGGCCGATGAGCAGTTCTTC. It is translated as CASSQETVLPSADEQFF.